This T cell receptor (beta chain) was documented in a study of cytomegalovirus exposure and HLA in healthy donors. The PCR was carried out with 60 Vbeta primers and 13 Jbeta primers. Generated by immunoSEQ multiplex PCR, the TCRdb table keeps only in-frame clones and is missing some. This listing includes some 110,000 clones. Material for sequencing was PBMCs. The TCR comes from a young man in good health and CMV-seronegative.

The CDR3 is CASSLRWNTEAFF. The DNA of the CDR3 is TGTGCCAGCAGCCTACGCTGGAACACTGAAGCTTTCTTT. The J gene is TRBJ1-1, the V gene TRBV28; D remains unclear. This CDR3 comprises 13 residues. The V end lost 6 bases, the J end lost 1 base, and 9 bases lay between the germline ends. Germline values: CDR1 MDHEN, CDR2 SYDVKM.